The 30 T cell receptor beta chains in this list originate from one sample, sequenced in a study of brain T cells in children with intractable seizures. Produced via immunoSEQ multiplex PCR; TCRdb's table is partial and in-frame only. The sample has about 64,000 clones; about 96% are singletons. Sequences were derived from peripheral blood, sampled at surgery. These receptors all come from a boy in the first two years of life with focal cortical dysplasia and intractable seizures.

The rearrangement links TRBV19 to TRBJ1-5; no clear D. Germline CDR1 is LNHDA and CDR2 is SQIVND (reference sequence). The ends were cut back, 6 bases at V and 3 bases at J, with 9 bases in the middle. The CDR3 extends over 13 amino acids. CDR3: CASRYGSNQPQHF. Written as DNA, the CDR3 is TGTGCCAGTAGGTACGGATCCAATCAGCCCCAGCATTTT.

This sequence joins TRBV19 and TRBJ2-7, with TRBD1 identical over 7 bases. Germline loops: CDR1 LNHDA, CDR2 SQIVND (reference sequence). The CDR3 is made up of 13 amino acids. V was pared by 5 bases and J by 1 base, with 2 bases of the junction left unmatched. CDR3 nucleotide sequence: TGTGCCAGTAGTTGGGGACAGTCCTACGAGCAGTACTTC. This codes for CASSWGQSYEQYF.

This chain connects TRBV9 to TRBJ1-1; D gene ambiguous. CDR1 is SGDLS and CDR2 is YYNGEE in the germline V gene. Deletions cut 1 base from V and 0 bases from J, with 10 bases between. The CDR3 has 15 residues. CDR3 nucleotides: TGTGCCAGCAGCGTACTTTCGCAGGTGAACACTGAAGCTTTCTTT. Translation: CASSVLSQVNTEAFF.

V usage is TRBV7-2 and J usage is TRBJ2-3; 10 bases agree with TRBD2. The V segment lost 4 bases and the J segment 0 bases; nucleotides outside the gene matches: 7. The CDR3 is 17 residues long. CDR1 is SGHTA and CDR2 is FQGNSA in the germline V gene. CDR3 region: CASSSLSGRASTDTQYF. CDR3 in DNA: TGTGCCAGCAGCTCCCTCAGCGGGAGGGCGAGCACAGATACGCAGTATTTT.

V and J are TRBV5-1 and TRBJ2-2; 8 bases line up with TRBD2. Losses at the gene ends were 4 bases for V and 7 bases for J; bases not matched to a gene: 15. The CDR3 loop spans 17 amino acids. Germline values: CDR1 SGHRS, CDR2 YFSETQ. CDR3 DNA: TGCGCCAGCAGCGTCGGGACTAGGGAGCCGAGGGACGGGGAGCTGTTTTTT. Residues: CASSVGTREPRDGELFF. Combining the CDR3 with reference TRBV5-1 and TRBJ2-2 gives the whole variable domain KAGVTQTPRYLIKTRGQQVTLSCSPISGHRSVSWYQQTPGQGLQFLFEYFSETQRNKGNFPGRFSGRQFSNSRSEMNVSTLELGDSALYLCASSVGTREPRDGELFFGEGSRLTVL.

This clone came up once. This chain links TRBV11-2 with TRBJ1-3, with D perhaps matching TRBD1 (5 bases). The CDR3 runs 14 residues. The V and J ends lost 5 bases and 0 bases respectively, with 8 bases between them. Germline CDR1 reads SGHAT; CDR2 reads FQNNGV. The CDR3 sequence: CASSPGHSGNTIYF. CDR3 DNA: TGTGCCAGCAGCCCCGGACACTCTGGAAACACCATATATTTT.

This sequence joins TRBV6-5 and TRBJ2-6; perhaps TRBD2 as D (5 bases). In germline, CDR1 is MNHEY, CDR2 SVGAGI. V lost 2 bases, J lost 1 base, and 6 bases lay in between. The CDR3 contains 15 residues. This chain's CDR3 is CASSYRGSGANVLTF. The CDR3 DNA is TGTGCCAGCAGTTACCGGGGATCTGGGGCCAACGTCCTGACTTTC.

The V gene is TRBV9, the J gene TRBJ2-1, with D possibly TRBD2 on 6 matching bases. Germline values: CDR1 SGDLS, CDR2 YYNGEE. This CDR3 is built from 15 residues. Trimming pared 4 bases from V and 8 bases from J, leaving 19 bases between. The chain's CDR3 is CASSPGLLRWDEQFF. In DNA form, the CDR3 reads TGTGCCAGCAGCCCTGGACTATTAAGGTGGGATGAGCAGTTCTTC.

The V and J genes are TRBV12-5 and TRBJ2-7, with a possible D match to TRBD2 (5 bases). Germline V gene data show CDR1 as LGHNT and CDR2 as FRNRAP. Trimming removed 0 bases at V and 0 bases at J, with 18 bases between. The CDR3 is 18 residues long. In DNA form, the CDR3 reads TGTGCTAGTGGTTTGGTAGGCGGTGGCGGGCGAAGCTCCTACGAGCAGTACTTC. It translates to CASGLVGGGGRSSYEQYF.

The sample holds a few counts of this clone. The chain links TRBV27 to TRBJ2-7, with 7 bases that match TRBD1. The CDR3 runs to 15 residues. The V gene end was trimmed by 6 bases and the J gene end by 2 bases; junction bases not matched to a gene: 10. The germline gives CDR1 MNHEY, CDR2 SMNVEV (reference sequence). This CDR3 is CASRDGQEPPYEQYF. Here the CDR3 DNA reads TGTGCCAGCAGGGACGGACAGGAACCTCCCTACGAGCAGTACTTC.

This chain links TRBV6-1 with TRBJ2-4; no firm D call. The CDR3 loop spans 15 amino acids. Germline V gene sequence: CDR1 MNHNS, CDR2 SASEGT. Trimming cost V 2 bases and J 1 base, with 9 bases left between them. The CDR3 spells CASSETEFAKNIQYF. For the CDR3, the DNA is TGTGCCAGCAGTGAAACAGAGTTCGCCAAAAACATTCAGTACTTC.

The V and J genes are TRBV25-1 and TRBJ2-7; perhaps TRBD1 as D (5 bases). The CDR3 is made up of 10 amino acids. V was shortened by 9 bases and J by 3 bases, with 6 bases between the two germline ends. The germline gives CDR1 MGHDK, CDR2 SYGVNS. The CDR3 here is CARDNYEQYF. In nucleotides, the CDR3 is TGTGCCAGGGACAACTACGAGCAGTACTTC.

This chain uses TRBV6-2 or TRBV6-3 with TRBJ2-7; a possible D gene is TRBD2 (6 bases). Trimming shortened V by 0 bases and J by 0 bases, and 15 bases separated the two germline ends. The length of the CDR3 is 17 residues. Germline V gene data show CDR1 as MNHEY and CDR2 as SVGEGT. The CDR3 protein is CASSYSLEASDSYEQYF. The CDR3 bases are TGTGCCAGCAGTTACTCGCTGGAAGCTAGCGACTCCTACGAGCAGTACTTC.

The chain links TRBV4-1 to TRBJ1-2; D unclear. The CDR3 consists of 14 residues. Germline V gene sequence: CDR1 MGHRA, CDR2 YSYEKL. The V end was cut by 0 bases, the J end by 6 bases, with 11 bases between. The CDR3, as DNA: TGCGCCAGCAGCCAAGATAGTGGAATACATGGCTACACCTTC. Its protein is CASSQDSGIHGYTF.

The chain is built from TRBV5-1 and TRBJ1-3, with D uncertain. Trimming shortened V by 4 bases and J by 0 bases, and 11 bases separated the two germline ends. The CDR3 runs 15 residues. Germline-derived CDR1 and CDR2 are SGHRS and YFSETQ. CDR3 nucleotide sequence: TGCGCCAGCAGCGATGACACCTTCTCTGGAAACACCATATATTTT. It is translated as CASSDDTFSGNTIYF.

This clone is a singleton in its sample. The chain links TRBV28 to TRBJ2-1; the D gene is possibly TRBD1 (6 bases). This CDR3 region has 14 residues. V was pared by 5 bases and J by 4 bases, with 12 bases between. From germline, CDR1 is MDHEN and CDR2 SYDVKM. CDR3 DNA sequence: TGTGCCAGCAGTCCGCGGACAGCTTACAATGAGCAGTTCTTC. This gives the protein CASSPRTAYNEQFF.

The rearrangement links TRBV5-6 to TRBJ1-2; weak D call: TRBD1 (5 bases). The germline V gene has CDR1 SGHDT and CDR2 YYEEEE. CDR3 length equals 15 residues. V was shortened by 4 bases and J by 8 bases, with 21 bases between the two germline ends. CDR3 loop: CASSNTLGAGGGYTF. DNA of the CDR3: TGTGCCAGCAGCAACACCTTAGGGGCGGGTGGCGGCTACACCTTC.

This chain joins TRBV28 and TRBJ2-1, with D maybe TRBD1 (5 bases). The CDR3 is made up of 18 amino acids. From germline, CDR1 is MDHEN and CDR2 SYDVKM. Trimming removed 5 bases at V and 7 bases at J, with 27 bases between. Written as DNA, the CDR3 is TGTGCCAGCAGTCTCAAGACCTTCAGGGTAGAACCACGGAATGAGCAGTTCTTC. It encodes CASSLKTFRVEPRNEQFF.

The rearrangement links TRBV27 to TRBJ2-1, with D unresolved. CDR1 MNHEY and CDR2 SMNVEV come from the germline V gene (reference sequence). Trimming shortened V by 5 bases and J by 1 base, and 9 bases separated the two germline ends. The length of the CDR3 is 14 residues. The CDR3 coding sequence is TGTGCCAGCAGTACTGTATATTCCTACAATGAGCAGTTCTTC. Amino acids: CASSTVYSYNEQFF.

This chain uses TRBV5-8 with TRBJ1-6; possible D gene TRBD1, 6 bases. Germline assignment: CDR1 SGHTS and CDR2 YDEGEE. Trimming stripped 2 bases from V and 10 bases from J, with 28 bases between. The CDR3 totals 19 residues. CDR3 bases: TGTGCCAGCAGCTTCTGGGGGGCTGGTAAACGGAATCGAGGATCACCCCTCCACTTT. Its protein is CASSFWGAGKRNRGSPLHF.

The chain has TRBV19 and TRBJ1-4; D is unclear. This CDR3 is built from 15 residues. CDR1 is LNHDA, CDR2 SQIVND, per germline (reference sequence). The V and J ends lost 5 bases and 7 bases respectively, with 17 bases between them. This chain's CDR3 is CASSDFGRLAEKLFF. The DNA for the CDR3 is TGTGCCAGTAGTGATTTCGGGAGGCTCGCTGAAAAACTGTTTTTT.

The chain links TRBV4-2 to TRBJ2-5; the match to TRBD1 covers 8 bases. Germline-derived CDR1 and CDR2 are LGHNA and YNFKEQ. CDR3 length: 15 residues. J was trimmed by 4 bases and V by 0 bases; bases with no gene match: 4. CDR3 residues: CASSQDGDRGETQYF. The CDR3 bases are TGTGCCAGCAGCCAAGACGGCGACAGGGGAGAGACCCAGTACTTC.

J is TRBJ2-4 and V is TRBV7-8; D is possibly TRBD1 (5 bases). This CDR3 is built from 13 residues. The germline V gene encodes CDR1 SGHVS and CDR2 FQNEAQ. Trimming removed 5 bases from V and 9 bases from J, with 14 bases in between. As DNA, the CDR3 is TGTGCCAGCAGCCCCTCGGACACGTTCATTCAGTACTTC. Its translation: CASSPSDTFIQYF.

CDR3 in amino acids: CASSFRGANTEAFF. Here the CDR3 DNA reads TGTGCCAGCAGTTTCAGAGGGGCGAACACTGAAGCTTTCTTT. The gene calls are TRBV28 and TRBJ1-1; weak D call: TRBD1 (5 bases). V lost 3 bases and J lost 1, with 9 bases in between. Germline V gene data show CDR1 as MDHEN and CDR2 as SYDVKM. CDR3 length: 14 amino acids.

This chain connects TRBV12-3 or TRBV12-4 to TRBJ2-7, with 7 bases lining up with TRBD1. The junction had 7 bases not matched to a gene; V was cut back by 6 bases and J by 5 bases. The CDR3 has 13 amino acids. DNA of the CDR3: TGTGCCAGCAGAAGGACAGGCTCGAACGAGCAGTACTTC. Translated, it gives CASRRTGSNEQYF.

The rearrangement links TRBV14 to TRBJ2-1, with TRBD2 matching 7 bases. V shed 3 bases and J 5 bases; nucleotides not matched to a gene: 7. In germline, CDR1 is SGHDN, CDR2 FVKESK. This CDR3 region has 15 residues. The CDR3 sequence: CASSHERLADNEQFF. The CDR3 coding sequence is TGTGCCAGCAGCCATGAGCGACTAGCTGACAATGAGCAGTTCTTC. Full variable domain (outside the CDR3, taken from reference TRBV14 and TRBJ2-1): EAGVTQFPSHSVIEKGQTVTLRCDPISGHDNLYWYRRVMGKEIKFLLHFVKESKQDESGMPNNRFLAERTGGTYSTLKVQPAELEDSGVYFCASSHERLADNEQFFGPGTRLTVL.

The chain is built from TRBV18 and TRBJ1-2, with D perhaps TRBD1 (6 bases). V was cut by 8 bases and J by 5 bases, with 15 bases left in between. The germline V gene has CDR1 KGHSH and CDR2 LQKENI. The CDR3 has 13 amino acids. The chain's CDR3 is CASTADSLYGYTF. For the CDR3, the DNA is TGTGCCAGCACCGCGGACAGCTTATATGGCTACACCTTC.

The rearrangement uses TRBV9 and TRBJ1-1; no definite D call. V dropped 0 bases and J dropped 5 bases, with 11 bases sitting between them. Germline assignment: CDR1 SGDLS and CDR2 YYNGEE. This CDR3 region has 14 residues. The CDR3 sequence: CASSVEPVRTEAFF. The CDR3 DNA is TGTGCCAGCAGCGTAGAACCCGTAAGGACTGAAGCTTTCTTT.

This clone was observed a few times. The V gene is TRBV7-9, the J gene TRBJ2-1; weak D call: TRBD1 (6 bases). The ends were cut back, 0 bases at V and 2 bases at J, with 11 bases in the middle. The CDR3 is made up of 16 amino acids. Per the germline V gene, CDR1 is SEHNR and CDR2 is FQNEAQ (reference sequence). In DNA form, the CDR3 reads TGTGCCAGCAGCTTAGCGAAGTGGGGGCCCTACAATGAGCAGTTCTTC. This sequence encodes CASSLAKWGPYNEQFF.

V is TRBV18 and J is TRBJ2-7; no clear D gene. The germline CDR1 and CDR2 sequences are KGHSH and LQKENI. V shed 2 bases and J shed 2 bases, with 13 bases lying between them. The CDR3 runs to 15 residues. The chain's CDR3 is CASSPVAVRTYEQYF. The CDR3 DNA follows: TGTGCCAGCTCACCAGTAGCTGTGAGGACCTACGAGCAGTACTTC.